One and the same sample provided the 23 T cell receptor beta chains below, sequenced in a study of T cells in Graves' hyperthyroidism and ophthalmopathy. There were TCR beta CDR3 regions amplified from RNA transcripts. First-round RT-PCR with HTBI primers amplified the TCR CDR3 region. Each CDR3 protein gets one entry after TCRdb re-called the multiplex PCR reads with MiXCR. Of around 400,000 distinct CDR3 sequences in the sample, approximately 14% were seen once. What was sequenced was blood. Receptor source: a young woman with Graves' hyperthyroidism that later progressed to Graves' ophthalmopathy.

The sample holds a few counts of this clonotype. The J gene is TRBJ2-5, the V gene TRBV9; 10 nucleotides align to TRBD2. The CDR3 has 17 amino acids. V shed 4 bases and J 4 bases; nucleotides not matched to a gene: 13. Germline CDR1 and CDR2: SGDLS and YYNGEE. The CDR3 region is CASSPQASGRITETQYF. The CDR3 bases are TGTGCCAGCAGCCCCCAGGCTAGCGGGAGAATCACAGAGACCCAGTACTTC.

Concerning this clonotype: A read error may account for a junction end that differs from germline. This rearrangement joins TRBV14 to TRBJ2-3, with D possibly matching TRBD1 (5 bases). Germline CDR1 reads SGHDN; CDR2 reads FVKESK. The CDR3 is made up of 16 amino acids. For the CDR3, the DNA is TGTGCCAGCATCCAAGAGTCCGACAGACGCACAGATACGCAGTATTTT. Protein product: CASIQESDRRTDTQYF.

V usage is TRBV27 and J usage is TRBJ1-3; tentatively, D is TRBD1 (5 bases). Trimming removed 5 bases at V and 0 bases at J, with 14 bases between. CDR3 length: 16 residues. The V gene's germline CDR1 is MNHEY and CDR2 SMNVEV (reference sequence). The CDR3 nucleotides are TGTGCCAGCAGTCGGCTGAAGGGGATCTCTGGAAACACCATATATTTT. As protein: CASSRLKGISGNTIYF.

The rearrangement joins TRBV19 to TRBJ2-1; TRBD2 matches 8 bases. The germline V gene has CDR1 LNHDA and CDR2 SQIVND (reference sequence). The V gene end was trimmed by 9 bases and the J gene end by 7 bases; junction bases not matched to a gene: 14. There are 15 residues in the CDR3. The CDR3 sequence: CASQTPGTRDNEQFF. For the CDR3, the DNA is TGTGCCAGCCAGACTCCCGGGACTAGAGATAATGAGCAGTTCTTC.

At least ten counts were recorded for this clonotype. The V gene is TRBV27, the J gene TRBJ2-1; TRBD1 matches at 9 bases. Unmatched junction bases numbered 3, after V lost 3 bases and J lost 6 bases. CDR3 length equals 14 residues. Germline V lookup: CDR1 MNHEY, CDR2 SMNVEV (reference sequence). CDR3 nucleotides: TGTGCCAGCAGTTTCCGGACAGGGGTCAATGAGCAGTTCTTC. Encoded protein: CASSFRTGVNEQFF.

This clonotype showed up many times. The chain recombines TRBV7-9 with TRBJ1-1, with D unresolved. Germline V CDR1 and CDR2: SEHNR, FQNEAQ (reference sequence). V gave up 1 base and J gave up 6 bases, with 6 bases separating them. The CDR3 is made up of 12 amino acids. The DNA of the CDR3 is TGTGCCAGCAGCTTAGATGGACCTGAAGCTTTCTTT. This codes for CASSLDGPEAFF.

CDR3 sequence: CATSTETPLAAYNEQFF. The CDR3 bases are TGTGCCACCAGCACTGAGACTCCCTTGGCCGCCTACAATGAGCAGTTCTTC. The chain has TRBV15 and TRBJ2-1; D call uncertain. CDR3 size: 17 residues. Germline assignment: CDR1 LNHNV and CDR2 YYDKDF (reference sequence). Trimming removed 4 bases from V and 2 bases from J, with 18 bases in between. Full variable domain (rest looked up from reference TRBV15 and TRBJ2-1): DAMVIQNPRYQVTQFGKPVTLSCSQTLNHNVMYWYQQKSSQAPKLLFHYYDKDFNNEADTPDNFQSRRPNTSFCFLDIRSPGLGDTAMYLCATSTETPLAAYNEQFFGPGTRLTVL.

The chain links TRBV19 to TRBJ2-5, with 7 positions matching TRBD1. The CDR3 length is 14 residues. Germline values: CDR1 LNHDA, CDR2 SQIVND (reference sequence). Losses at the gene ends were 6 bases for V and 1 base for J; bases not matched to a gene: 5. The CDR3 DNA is TGTGCCAGTAGACCCCGGGACAGCCAAGAGACCCAGTACTTC. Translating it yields CASRPRDSQETQYF.

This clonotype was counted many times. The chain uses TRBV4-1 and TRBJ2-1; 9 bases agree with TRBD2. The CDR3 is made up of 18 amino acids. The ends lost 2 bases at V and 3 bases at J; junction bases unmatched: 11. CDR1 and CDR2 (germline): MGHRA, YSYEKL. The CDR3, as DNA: TGCGCCAGCAGCCAATCTGCGATTTTTAGCGGGAGCTACAATGAGCAGTTCTTC. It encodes CASSQSAIFSGSYNEQFF.

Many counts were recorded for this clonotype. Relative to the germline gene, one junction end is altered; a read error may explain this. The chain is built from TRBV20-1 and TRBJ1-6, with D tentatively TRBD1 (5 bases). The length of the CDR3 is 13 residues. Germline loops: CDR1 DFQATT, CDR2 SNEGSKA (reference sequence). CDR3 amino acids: CSARGQGDSPLHF. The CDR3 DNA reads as TGCAGTGCGAGAGGTCAGGGCGATTCACCCCTCCACTTT.

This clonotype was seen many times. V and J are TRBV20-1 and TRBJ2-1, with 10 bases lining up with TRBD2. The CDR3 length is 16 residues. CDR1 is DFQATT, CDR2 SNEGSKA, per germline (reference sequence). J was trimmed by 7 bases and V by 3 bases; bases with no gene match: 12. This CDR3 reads CSARRTQGLARNEQFF. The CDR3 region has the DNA TGCAGTGCTAGGAGGACCCAGGGACTAGCGCGTAATGAGCAGTTCTTC.

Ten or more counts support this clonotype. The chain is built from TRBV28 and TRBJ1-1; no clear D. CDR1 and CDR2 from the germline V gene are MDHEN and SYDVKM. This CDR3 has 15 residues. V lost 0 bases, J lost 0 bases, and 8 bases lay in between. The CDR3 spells CASSLWYSLNTEAFF. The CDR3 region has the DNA TGTGCCAGCAGTTTATGGTACAGTTTGAACACTGAAGCTTTCTTT.

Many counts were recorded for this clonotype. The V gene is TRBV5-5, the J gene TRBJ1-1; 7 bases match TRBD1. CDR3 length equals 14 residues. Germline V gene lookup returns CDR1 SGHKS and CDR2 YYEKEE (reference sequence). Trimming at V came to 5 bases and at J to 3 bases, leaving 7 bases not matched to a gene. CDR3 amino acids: CASSLLQGYTEAFF. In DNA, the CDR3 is TGTGCCAGCAGTTTACTACAGGGGTACACTGAAGCTTTCTTT.

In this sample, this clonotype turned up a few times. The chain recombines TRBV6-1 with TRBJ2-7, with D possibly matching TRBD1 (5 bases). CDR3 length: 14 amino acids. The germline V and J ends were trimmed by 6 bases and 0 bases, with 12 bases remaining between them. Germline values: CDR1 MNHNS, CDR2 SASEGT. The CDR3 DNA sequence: TGTGCCAGCAGCCAAATCAGGGCCTCCTACGAGCAGTACTTC. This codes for CASSQIRASYEQYF.

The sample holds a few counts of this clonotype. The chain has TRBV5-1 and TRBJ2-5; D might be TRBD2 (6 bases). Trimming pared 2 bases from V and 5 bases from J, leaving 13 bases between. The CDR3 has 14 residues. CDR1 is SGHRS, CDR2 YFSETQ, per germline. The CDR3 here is CASSFRAGRETQYF. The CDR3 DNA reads TGCGCCAGCAGCTTTAGGGCGGGAAGGGAGACCCAGTACTTC. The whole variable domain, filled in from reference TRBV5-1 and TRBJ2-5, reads KAGVTQTPRYLIKTRGQQVTLSCSPISGHRSVSWYQQTPGQGLQFLFEYFSETQRNKGNFPGRFSGRQFSNSRSEMNVSTLELGDSALYLCASSFRAGRETQYFGPGTRLLVL.

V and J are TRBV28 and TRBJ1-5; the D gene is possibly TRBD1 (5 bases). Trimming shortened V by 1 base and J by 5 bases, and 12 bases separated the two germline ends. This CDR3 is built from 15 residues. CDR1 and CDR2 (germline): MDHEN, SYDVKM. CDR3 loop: CASSLYQGSDQPQHF. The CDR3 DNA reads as TGTGCCAGCAGTTTATATCAGGGCTCGGATCAGCCCCAGCATTTT.

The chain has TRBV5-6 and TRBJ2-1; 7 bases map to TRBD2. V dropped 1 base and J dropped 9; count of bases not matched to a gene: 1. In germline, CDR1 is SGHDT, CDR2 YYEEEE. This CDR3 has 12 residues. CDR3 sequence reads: CASSLSSGEQFF. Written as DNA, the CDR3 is TGTGCCAGCAGCTTGTCTAGCGGTGAGCAGTTCTTC.

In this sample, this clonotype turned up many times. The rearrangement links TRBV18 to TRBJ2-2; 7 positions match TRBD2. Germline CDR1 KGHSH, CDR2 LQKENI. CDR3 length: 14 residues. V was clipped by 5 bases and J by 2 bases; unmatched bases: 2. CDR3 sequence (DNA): TGTGCCAGCTCAGGACTAGTTAACACCGGGGAGCTGTTTTTT. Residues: CASSGLVNTGELFF.

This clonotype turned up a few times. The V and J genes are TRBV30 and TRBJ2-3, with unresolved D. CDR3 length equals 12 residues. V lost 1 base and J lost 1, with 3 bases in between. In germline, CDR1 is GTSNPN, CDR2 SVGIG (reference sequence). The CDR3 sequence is CAWSGGTDTQYF. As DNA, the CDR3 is TGTGCCTGGAGTGGGGGCACAGATACGCAGTATTTT. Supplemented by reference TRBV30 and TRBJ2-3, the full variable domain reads SQTIHQWPATLVQPVGSPLSLECTVEGTSNPNLYWYRQAAGRGLQLLFYSVGIGQISSEVPQNLSASRPQDRQFILSSKKLLLSDSGFYLCAWSGGTDTQYFGPGTRLTVL.

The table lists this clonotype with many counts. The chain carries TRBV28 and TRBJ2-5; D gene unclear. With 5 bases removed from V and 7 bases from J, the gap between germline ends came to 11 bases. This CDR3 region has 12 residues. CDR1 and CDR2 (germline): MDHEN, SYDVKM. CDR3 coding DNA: TGTGCCAGCAGTGCTGCCAAGGGGACCCAGTACTTC. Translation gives CASSAAKGTQYF.

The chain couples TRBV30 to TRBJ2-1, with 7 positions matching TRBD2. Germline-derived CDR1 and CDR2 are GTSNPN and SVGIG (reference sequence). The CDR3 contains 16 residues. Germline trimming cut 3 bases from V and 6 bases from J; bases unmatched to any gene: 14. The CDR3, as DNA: TGTGCCTGGAGGGGGCCCGGGGGGTTTCCTTCCAATGAGCAGTTCTTC. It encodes CAWRGPGGFPSNEQFF.

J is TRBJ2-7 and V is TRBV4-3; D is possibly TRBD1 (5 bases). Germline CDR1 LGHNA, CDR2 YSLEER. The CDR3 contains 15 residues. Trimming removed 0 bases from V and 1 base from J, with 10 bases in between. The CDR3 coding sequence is TGCGCCAGCAGCCAAGATAGGGGCCGATCCTACGAGCAGTACTTC. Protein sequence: CASSQDRGRSYEQYF.

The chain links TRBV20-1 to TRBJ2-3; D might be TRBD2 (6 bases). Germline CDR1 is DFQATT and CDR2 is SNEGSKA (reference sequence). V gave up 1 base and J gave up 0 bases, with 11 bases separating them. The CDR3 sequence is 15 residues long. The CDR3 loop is CSARGGLSSTDTQYF. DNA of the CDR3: TGCAGTGCTAGAGGGGGACTGTCTAGCACAGATACGCAGTATTTT.